This T cell receptor (beta chain) stems from a study of beta chain features in type 1 diabetes. Study outcomes and limitations: Shortening that was moderate but significant affected the TCRB CDR3s of Type 1 diabetes patients in all four CD4+ subsets.

This clone was counted many times. Its antigen is undetermined. The whole isolated RNA underwent reverse transcription, so sequencing captured expressed TCRB transcripts. Measured with immunoSEQ multiplex PCR; TCRdb has only the in-frame clones, and not every one. Among about 120,000 clones listed, approximately 16% were seen once. V shed 6 bases, J shed 4 bases, and the junction held 9 bases outside the gene matches. CDR1 and CDR2 (germline): SQVTM, ANQGSEA. The CDR3 is made up of 15 amino acids. The receptor was isolated from a man aged 25 to 40 with type 1 diabetes. The sample consisted of central memory CD4+ T cells from blood. The rearrangement joins TRBV29-1 to TRBJ2-1; TRBD1 agrees at 10 bases. The CDR3 region is CSVTRTGGTYNEQFF. In DNA, the CDR3 is TGCAGCGTAACACGGACAGGGGGAACATACAATGAGCAGTTCTTC.